These 24 T cell receptor beta chains were all obtained from the same sample, sequenced in a study of blood T cell repertoires in COVID-19. Only in-frame clones appear in the TCRdb table, and some are missing; sequencing was by immunoSEQ multiplex PCR. The sample lists over 200,000 clones; 80% to 95% were seen once. The specimen was peripheral blood. These receptors all stem from a man aged 55 to 70 with COVID-19, enrolled during active disease.

The chain carries TRBV25-1 and TRBJ1-1, with D perhaps TRBD1 (6 bases). Germline V CDR1 and CDR2: MGHDK, SYGVNS. The CDR3 extends over 15 amino acids. V was pared by 6 bases and J by 2 bases, with 16 bases between. This chain's CDR3 is CASRGTGTLNTEAFF. CDR3 in DNA: TGTGCCAGCAGAGGAACTGGGACACTAAACACTGAAGCTTTCTTT.

This clone was detected once. The rearrangement uses TRBV6-6 and TRBJ1-5; perhaps TRBD1 as D (5 bases). The CDR3 is made up of 15 amino acids. Germline loops: CDR1 MNHNY, CDR2 SVGAGI (reference sequence). V was trimmed by 2 bases and J by 0 bases, leaving 8 bases between them. The CDR3 sequence: CASSYGGYSNQPQHF. As DNA, the CDR3 is TGTGCCAGCAGTTACGGGGGGTATAGCAATCAGCCCCAGCATTTT.

The chain is built from TRBV15 and TRBJ2-2; 12 nucleotides line up with TRBD2. Germline V gene lookup returns CDR1 LNHNV and CDR2 YYDKDF (reference sequence). This CDR3 comprises 15 residues. The V segment lost 9 bases and the J segment 1 base; nucleotides outside the gene matches: 3. The CDR3 loop reads CATTSGGQNTGELFF. The CDR3 DNA sequence: TGTGCCACAACTAGCGGGGGGCAGAACACCGGGGAGCTGTTTTTT. Full variable domain (rest looked up from reference TRBV15 and TRBJ2-2): DAMVIQNPRYQVTQFGKPVTLSCSQTLNHNVMYWYQQKSSQAPKLLFHYYDKDFNNEADTPDNFQSRRPNTSFCFLDIRSPGLGDTAMYLCATTSGGQNTGELFFGEGSRLTVL.

Comments on this clone: Other DNA sequences of this sample code for an identical CDR3. V usage is TRBV14 and J usage is TRBJ1-2; D gene uncertain. Germline values: CDR1 SGHDN, CDR2 FVKESK. This CDR3 is 13 amino acids long. Between the trimmed V and J ends, which lost 1 base and 3 bases, there was a span of 6 bases. The CDR3 is CASSQGADYGYTF. The CDR3 DNA sequence: TGTGCCAGCAGCCAAGGGGCTGACTATGGCTACACCTTC.

This chain joins TRBV11-3 and TRBJ1-2, with 8 bases identical to TRBD1. CDR1 is SGHNT and CDR2 is YENEEA in the germline V gene. The V gene end was trimmed by 6 bases and the J gene end by 2 bases; junction bases not matched to a gene: 2. The CDR3 contains 13 residues. For the CDR3, the DNA is TGTGCCAGCAGTCGACAGGGGAACTATGGCTACACCTTC. Its translation is CASSRQGNYGYTF.

V usage is TRBV4-2 and J usage is TRBJ1-2, with 10 bases fitting TRBD1. Germline lookup yields CDR1 LGHNA and CDR2 YNFKEQ. The V gene end was trimmed by 4 bases and the J gene end by 2 bases; junction bases not matched to a gene: 10. CDR3 length equals 17 residues. The CDR3 region is CASSPRADRGRNYGYTF. In DNA, the CDR3 is TGTGCCAGCAGCCCCCGAGCCGACAGGGGGCGGAACTATGGCTACACCTTC.

The V gene is TRBV28, the J gene TRBJ1-6; the D gene is possibly TRBD1 (6 bases). Germline CDR1 reads MDHEN; CDR2 reads SYDVKM. The CDR3 is 15 amino acids. V was shortened by 4 bases and J by 9 bases, with 16 bases between the two germline ends. As DNA, the CDR3 is TGTGCCAGCAGTTCCTCGGGAGGGGGGCTTTCACCCCTCCACTTT. Its translation is CASSSSGGGLSPLHF.

CDR3 region: CASSLGAGGFQPQHF. In DNA, the CDR3 is TGTGCCAGCAGCTTAGGGGCAGGGGGGTTTCAGCCCCAGCATTTT. The rearrangement joins TRBV7-9 to TRBJ1-5, with TRBD1 matching over 7 bases. J lost 6 bases, V lost 1 base, and 6 bases had no gene match. CDR3 length: 15 residues. Germline CDR1 is SEHNR and CDR2 is FQNEAQ (reference sequence).

The genes are TRBV2 and TRBJ2-2, with 7 bases that match TRBD2. CDR3 size: 15 residues. Germline V lookup: CDR1 SNHLY, CDR2 FYNNEI. V shed 7 bases and J 7 bases; nucleotides not matched to a gene: 12. CDR3 region: CASKPGLGRGGELFF. The CDR3 DNA reads as TGTGCCAGCAAACCGGGACTGGGGAGGGGCGGGGAGCTGTTTTTT.

This chain connects TRBV5-1 to TRBJ2-1, with TRBD2 matching over 11 bases. CDR1 and CDR2 from the germline V gene are SGHRS and YFSETQ. The CDR3 consists of 18 residues. Trimming removed 1 base from V and 1 base from J; junction bases left unmatched: 7. This chain's CDR3 is CASSLPLTSGASYNEQFF. The CDR3 coding sequence is TGCGCCAGCAGCTTGCCCTTGACTAGCGGGGCTTCCTACAATGAGCAGTTCTTC.

The chain employs TRBV9 and TRBJ2-7; TRBD2 aligns across 7 bases. There are 16 residues in the CDR3. Germline-derived CDR1 and CDR2 are SGDLS and YYNGEE. V gave up 3 bases and J gave up 2 bases; unmatched junction bases: 11. This chain's CDR3 is CASSGGGIGDAYEQYF. The CDR3 coding sequence is TGTGCCAGCAGCGGGGGAGGGATTGGGGACGCCTACGAGCAGTACTTC. The variable domain in full, with the rest retrieved from reference TRBV9 and TRBJ2-7, is DSGVTQTPKHLITATGQRVTLRCSPRSGDLSVYWYQQSLDQGLQFLIQYYNGEERAKGNILERFSAQQFPDLHSELNLSSLELGDSALYFCASSGGGIGDAYEQYFGPGTRLTVT.

Points on this clone: Within the sample, other DNA sequences also encode this same CDR3. The V call is TRBV11-2, the J call TRBJ1-3, with unresolved D. CDR1 SGHAT and CDR2 FQNNGV come from the germline V gene. V was shortened by 0 bases and J by 3 bases, with 6 bases between the two germline ends. There are 14 residues in the CDR3. The CDR3 nucleotides are TGTGCCAGCAGCTTAGATCTAGGTGGAAACACCATATATTTT. It yields the protein CASSLDLGGNTIYF.

This clone was found once. The chain joins TRBV21-1 to TRBJ2-7; the table names TRBD2, a call not compared with the DNA. TRBV21-1 corresponds to a pseudogene. There are 13 residues in the CDR3. The CDR3 nucleotides are TGTGCCAGCAGCAAAGGAGAATCCTACGAGCAGTACTTC. Protein: CASSKGESYEQYF.

The chain combines TRBV5-5 with TRBJ2-7, with a weak D call TRBD2 (5 bases). From germline, CDR1 is SGHKS and CDR2 YYEKEE (reference sequence). The CDR3 loop spans 16 amino acids. V dropped 4 bases and J dropped 6 bases, with 23 bases sitting between them. In DNA form, the CDR3 reads TGTGCCAGCAGCCCATCGGCGGCGGGCCGAGGGATCGAGCAGTACTTC. It codes for CASSPSAAGRGIEQYF.

To note about this clone: The sample contains more than one DNA sequence encoding this CDR3. J is TRBJ1-6 and V is TRBV30; D is uncertain. CDR1 is GTSNPN, CDR2 SVGIG, per germline (reference sequence). V lost 2 bases and J lost 7, with 12 bases in between. This CDR3 comprises 14 residues. The CDR3 reads CAWSRGGSNSPLHF. CDR3 sequence (DNA): TGTGCCTGGAGTAGAGGCGGATCAAATTCACCCCTCCACTTT.

CDR3 protein: CASSYSLDTAQFF. CDR3 sequence (DNA): TGTGCCAGCAGCTACTCACTAGATACCGCGCAGTTCTTC. The chain joins TRBV7-2 to TRBJ2-1, with D perhaps TRBD2 (5 bases). The CDR3 consists of 13 residues. CDR1 SGHTA and CDR2 FQGNSA come from the germline V gene. V was clipped by 4 bases and J by 12 bases, with 16 bases between them.

V is TRBV9 and J is TRBJ1-4; 11 bases align to TRBD1. The CDR3 runs 15 residues. V lost 3 bases, J lost 8 bases, and 6 bases stayed unmatched. The germline V gene encodes CDR1 SGDLS and CDR2 YYNGEE. The CDR3 loop is CASSAIGTGGEKLFF. The CDR3 region has the DNA TGTGCCAGCAGCGCTATAGGGACAGGGGGAGAAAAACTGTTTTTT.

The V and J genes are TRBV12-3 or TRBV12-4 and TRBJ2-7; TRBD1 aligns across 8 bases. V shed 3 bases, J shed 10 bases, and the junction held 2 bases outside the gene matches. This CDR3 has 11 amino acids. The chain's CDR3 is CASSLGQAQYF. Here the CDR3 DNA reads TGTGCCAGCAGTTTGGGACAGGCACAGTACTTC.

The rearrangement joins TRBV5-5 to TRBJ1-1; D is perhaps TRBD1 (6 bases). The CDR3 runs 15 residues. Trimming took 1 base from V and 3 from J, leaving 13 bases between them. The germline V gene encodes CDR1 SGHKS and CDR2 YYEKEE (reference sequence). The CDR3 nucleotides are TGTGCCAGCAGCTTGTTGGGGGCGTGGGACACTGAAGCTTTCTTT. Its protein is CASSLLGAWDTEAFF. Filled out from reference TRBV5-5 and TRBJ1-1, the complete variable domain reads DAGVTQSPTHLIKTRGQQVTLRCSPISGHKSVSWYQQVLGQGPQFIFQYYEKEERGRGNFPDRFSARQFPNYSSELNVNALLLGDSALYLCASSLLGAWDTEAFFGQGTRLTVV.

This clone has only a few counts. The rearrangement uses TRBV3-1 (or the pseudogene TRBV3-2) and TRBJ1-2, with a tentative D call TRBD1 (6 bases). Germline V gene sequence: CDR1 LGHDT, CDR2 YNNKEL (reference sequence). The V end lost 0 bases, the J end lost 6 bases, and 14 bases lay between the germline ends. The CDR3 is made up of 15 amino acids. In DNA form, the CDR3 reads TGTGCCAGCAGCCAAGATCATAGGGGGAGGGATGGCTACACCTTC. It is translated as CASSQDHRGRDGYTF.

The chain couples TRBV5-6 to TRBJ2-3; 8 bases align to TRBD2. The CDR3 loop spans 18 amino acids. V lost 1 base and J lost 3; bases outside the gene matches: 13. Germline CDR1 SGHDT, CDR2 YYEEEE. CDR3 sequence reads: CASSLWYAGTGGTDTQYF. The CDR3, as DNA: TGTGCCAGCAGCTTGTGGTATGCAGGGACGGGGGGGACAGATACGCAGTATTTT.

This rearrangement joins TRBV6-5 to TRBJ1-2, with D tentatively TRBD1 (5 bases). V lost 11 bases, J lost 4 bases, and 17 bases lay in between. The CDR3 runs to 13 residues. Germline assignment: CDR1 MNHEY and CDR2 SVGAGI. This CDR3 reads CAAGHPVLYGYTF. The CDR3 DNA reads as TGTGCCGCCGGACACCCCGTACTCTATGGCTACACCTTC.

This chain uses TRBV5-1 with TRBJ1-2; 8 bases are shared with TRBD1. The ends lost 0 bases at V and 8 bases at J; junction bases unmatched: 6. Germline CDR1 reads SGHRS; CDR2 reads YFSETQ. CDR3 length: 14 residues. CDR3 residues: CASSLDRTGSGYTF. The DNA for the CDR3 is TGCGCCAGCAGCTTGGACCGGACAGGGAGCGGCTACACCTTC.

This clone was detected once. The V gene is TRBV5-1, the J gene TRBJ1-2; D may be TRBD1 (6 bases). Trimming pared 0 bases from V and 4 bases from J, leaving 10 bases between. CDR1 and CDR2 from the germline V gene are SGHRS and YFSETQ. CDR3 size: 14 residues. The CDR3 bases are TGCGCCAGCAGCTTGGGAGGGGGTTTCTATGGCTACACCTTC. Translation gives CASSLGGGFYGYTF.